The sequence of this TCR beta chain was determined in a study of cytomegalovirus exposure and HLA in healthy donors. Findings of the study overall: The study had only CMV serostatus as immune exposure information. The classifier reportedly diagnosed cytomegalovirus status with high sensitivity and specificity. HLA-A and HLA-B allele assignments for most subjects were reportedly predicted accurately using TCR beta sequences.

Trimming took off 0 bases at V and 9 bases at J, with 11 bases between the two ends. Germline values: CDR1 MNHEY, CDR2 SVGAGI. The CDR3 is 13 amino acids. This clone showed up just once. The antigen is undetermined. The PCR made use of 60 Vbeta and 13 Jbeta primers. Here immunoSEQ multiplex PCR was the method, and the copy in TCRdb shows in-frame clones only, minus some. The sample has some 60,000 clones; around 87% are singletons. The chain uses TRBV6-5 and TRBJ1-1; D unresolved. This sequence originates from a man aged 18 to 30 in good health and CMV-seronegative. Sequences were obtained from PBMCs. The DNA of the CDR3 is TGTGCCAGCAGTTACTCGACAACTTTTCAAGCTTTCTTT. This codes for CASSYSTTFQAFF.